Listed here are 7 T cell receptor beta chains from one sample, sequenced in a study of human T cells and chemical hapten exposure. TCRdb fed the RACE reads into MiXCR, producing one record per CDR3 protein. The repertoire holds 65,000 to 90,000 distinct CDR3 sequences, with about 6.6% as singletons. As for time point: patch test 2, 6 weeks after DPC sensitization. Treatment described: therapeutic diphenylcyclopropenone sensitization with weekly scalp DPC. Sequencing was performed on whole blood, taken in connection with sensitization to the hapten diphenylcyclopropenone (DPC). The origin of the receptors is a woman aged 25 to 39 with alopecia areata. Some clones in this sample may be carry-over from other donors' samples.

This clonotype was counted only a few times. This chain links TRBV7-2 with TRBJ2-7, with 9 nucleotides matching TRBD1. Trimming at V came to 3 bases and at J to 2 bases, leaving 5 bases not matched to a gene. Germline CDR1 reads SGHTA; CDR2 reads FQGNSA. The CDR3 runs 15 residues. CDR3 DNA: TGTGCCAGCAGCTTGAGGACAGGGGAAACCTACGAGCAGTACTTC. As protein: CASSLRTGETYEQYF.

The chain has TRBV5-1 and TRBJ2-1, with 11 bases identical to TRBD2. The CDR3 is 17 amino acids. Germline CDR1 reads SGHRS; CDR2 reads YFSETQ. J was trimmed by 4 bases and V by 0 bases; bases with no gene match: 6. This CDR3 is CASSLGALAGGYNEQFF. The CDR3 DNA follows: TGCGCCAGCAGCTTGGGGGCCCTAGCGGGGGGTTACAATGAGCAGTTCTTC.

This clonotype was seen ten or more times. V usage is TRBV12-3 or TRBV12-4 and J usage is TRBJ2-1; 7 positions agree with TRBD1. V was pared by 5 bases and J by 8 bases, with 12 bases of the junction left unmatched. The CDR3 covers 15 residues. The CDR3 is CASSLRALGGDEQFF. CDR3 DNA: TGTGCCAGCAGTCTCCGGGCCTTAGGGGGCGATGAGCAGTTCTTC.

This clonotype was seen ten or more times. This chain links TRBV4-2 with TRBJ2-3; D perhaps matches TRBD2 (7 bases). V was cut by 0 bases and J by 3 bases, with 13 bases left in between. Germline assignment: CDR1 LGHNA and CDR2 YNFKEQ. This CDR3 comprises 16 residues. The chain's CDR3 is CASSQERGGGTDTQYF. CDR3 nucleotides: TGTGCCAGCAGCCAAGAAAGGGGGGGCGGGACAGATACGCAGTATTTT.

This clonotype was recorded many times. The J gene is TRBJ2-3, the V gene TRBV5-5; 9 bases align to TRBD2. Germline lookup yields CDR1 SGHKS and CDR2 YYEKEE (reference sequence). The CDR3 spans 18 residues. V dropped 4 bases and J dropped 0; count of bases not matched to a gene: 12. DNA of the CDR3: TGTGCCAGCAGCCCCCACCTTTTTGCGGGGGGGAGCACAGATACGCAGTATTTT. Translation: CASSPHLFAGGSTDTQYF.

This chain uses TRBV3-1 with TRBJ1-4; D not resolved. The CDR3 is 15 amino acids. V was clipped by 3 bases and J by 5 bases, with 13 bases between them. Germline CDR1 reads LGHDT; CDR2 reads YNNKEL (reference sequence). The CDR3, as DNA: TGTGCCAGCAGCCATAGGACGGGTGACAATGAAAAACTGTTTTTT. Its translation is CASSHRTGDNEKLFF. Together with reference TRBV3-1 and TRBJ1-4, the CDR3 gives the full variable domain: DTAVSQTPKYLVTQMGNDKSIKCEQNLGHDTMYWYKQDSKKFLKIMFSYNNKELIINETVPNRFSPKSPDKAHLNLHINSLELGDSAVYFCASSHRTGDNEKLFFGSGTQLSVL.

This clonotype was found many times. The CDR3 region has the DNA TGCAGCGTTGCGGGGGACGCGGACACAGATACGCAGTATTTT. It codes for CSVAGDADTDTQYF. The chain links TRBV29-1 to TRBJ2-3, with D perhaps TRBD2 (6 bases). Deletions cut 4 bases from V and 2 bases from J, with 13 bases between. This CDR3 spans 14 amino acids. Germline loops: CDR1 SQVTM, CDR2 ANQGSEA.